The rows below give T cell receptor beta chains drawn from one sample of a study of shared clonotypes between healthy human individuals. Clones were sequenced by immunoSEQ multiplex PCR, and TCRdb holds only the in-frame ones, with some missing. The sample lists over 2 million clones, roughly 94% occurring once. Input material: naive CD8+ T cells sorted from blood. The receptors were gathered from a man between 18 and 35 years old in good health. CDR3s include the opening cysteine and the closing phenylalanine or tryptophan. The D gene is left open where the match is weak. Size is omitted from some rows. Given values are once, few, many or a class for expanded clones.

size | J | V | D | DNA | CDR3
. | TRBJ2-7 | TRBV28 | . | TGTGCCAGTCGAGGACTCCCGAGCTCCTACGAGCAGTACTTC | CASRGLPSSYEQYF
. | TRBJ2-1 | TRBV7-6 | TRBD2 | TGTGCCAGCAGCTCGAAAGTCGGGAGGTACAATGAGCAGTTCTTC | CASSSKVGRYNEQFF
. | TRBJ2-1 | TRBV27 | TRBD2 | TGTGCCAGCAGTACGGGCATAGCGGGGGGGCTTTTAGTCAATGAGCAGTTCTTC | CASSTGIAGGLLVNEQFF
. | TRBJ2-7 | TRBV13 | . | TGTGCCAGCAGCGAATTGGGAGAGGGTTCCTACGAGCAGTACTTC | CASSELGEGSYEQYF
. | TRBJ2-3 | TRBV5-4 | . | TGTGCCAGCGGATTTGGGGACCTAGCCACAGATACGCAGTATTTT | CASGFGDLATDTQYF
. | TRBJ1-3 | TRBV28 | . | TGTGCCAGCAGTTTATACTACAGGCCCGCGGCGGGAAACACCATATATTTT | CASSLYYRPAAGNTIYF
. | TRBJ2-2 | TRBV6-5 | . | TGTGCCAGCAGTTACCCAAGGGGGTCGCACACCGGGGAGCTGTTTTTT | CASSYPRGSHTGELFF
. | TRBJ1-2 | TRBV4-2 | TRBD1 | TGTGCCAGCAGCCAAGAAAAGGGACAGGCTTCTCTGGGGGGCTACACCTTC | CASSQEKGQASLGGYTF
. | TRBJ1-1 | TRBV14 | . | TGTGCCAGCAGCCAAGAAAGGACTGAAGCTTTCTTT | CASSQERTEAFF
. | TRBJ2-1 | TRBV4-1 | TRBD2 | TGCGCCAGCAGCCAAGATCCGGGACTAGCGGTAGAGCAGTTCTTC | CASSQDPGLAVEQFF
. | TRBJ2-3 | TRBV27 | . | TGTGCCAGCAGTTTTGACAGCACAGATACGCAGTATTTT | CASSFDSTDTQYF
. | TRBJ1-1 | TRBV4-3 | . | TGCGCCAGCAGCCTCCTTGGTGGGAACACTGAAGCTTTCTTT | CASSLLGGNTEAFF
. | TRBJ1-1 | TRBV28 | . | TGTGCCAGCAGTTTGTTCAGGGAGAACACTGAAGCTTTCTTT | CASSLFRENTEAFF
once | TRBJ1-2 | TRBV9 | . | TGTGCCAGCAGCTCTCTAGGGGGCTACACCTTC | CASSSLGGYTF
. | TRBJ2-1 | TRBV4-2 | TRBD2 | TGTGCCAGCAGCCAGGAGCGGGGTACCTACAATGAGCAGTTCTTC | CASSQERGTYNEQFF
. | TRBJ1-1 | TRBV5-4 | . | TGTGCCAGCAGCTTGGGACATTTGGGGGTCCTGGGGGAAGCTTTCTTT | CASSLGHLGVLGEAFF
once | TRBJ2-1 | TRBV14 | TRBD2 | TGTGCCAGCAGCCAATCCGGGGGGAACTCCTACAATGAGCAGTTCTTC | CASSQSGGNSYNEQFF
. | TRBJ1-2 | TRBV7-9 | . | TGTGCCAGCAGCTTAGCGGGGACGGTAAACTATGGCTACACCTTC | CASSLAGTVNYGYTF